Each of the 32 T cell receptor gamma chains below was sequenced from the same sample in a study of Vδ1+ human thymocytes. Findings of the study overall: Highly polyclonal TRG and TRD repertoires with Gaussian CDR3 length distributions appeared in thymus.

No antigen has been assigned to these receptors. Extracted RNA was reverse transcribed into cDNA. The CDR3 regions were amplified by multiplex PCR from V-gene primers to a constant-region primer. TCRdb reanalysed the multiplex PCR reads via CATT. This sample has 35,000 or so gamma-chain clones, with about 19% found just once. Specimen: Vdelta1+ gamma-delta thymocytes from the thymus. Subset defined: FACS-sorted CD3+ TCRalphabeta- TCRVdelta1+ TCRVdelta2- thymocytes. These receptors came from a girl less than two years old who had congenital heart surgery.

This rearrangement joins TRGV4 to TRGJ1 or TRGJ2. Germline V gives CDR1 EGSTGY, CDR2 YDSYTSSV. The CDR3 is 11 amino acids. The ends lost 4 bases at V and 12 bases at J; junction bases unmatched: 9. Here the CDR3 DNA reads TGTGCCACCTGGGACCTCTGGGGGAAACTCTTT. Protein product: CATWDLWGKLF.

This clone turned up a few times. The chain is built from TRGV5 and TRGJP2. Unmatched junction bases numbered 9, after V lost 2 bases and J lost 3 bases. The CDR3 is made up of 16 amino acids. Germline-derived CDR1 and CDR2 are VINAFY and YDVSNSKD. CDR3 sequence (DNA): TGTGCCACCTGGGACACCCGGGTAGGTAGTGATTGGATCAAGACGTTT. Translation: CATWDTRVGSDWIKTF.

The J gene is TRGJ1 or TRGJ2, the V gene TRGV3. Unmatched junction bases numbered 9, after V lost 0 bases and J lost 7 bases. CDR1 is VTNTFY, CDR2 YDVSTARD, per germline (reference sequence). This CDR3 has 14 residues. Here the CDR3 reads CATWDRPPRYKKLF. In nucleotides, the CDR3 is TGTGCCACCTGGGACAGGCCTCCGAGATATAAGAAACTCTTT.

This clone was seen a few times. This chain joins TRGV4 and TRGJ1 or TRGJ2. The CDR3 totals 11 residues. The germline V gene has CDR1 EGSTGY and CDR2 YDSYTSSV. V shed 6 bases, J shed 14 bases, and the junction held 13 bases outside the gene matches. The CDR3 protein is CATWTTRGELF. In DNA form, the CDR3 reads TGTGCCACCTGGACAACCAGGGGGGAACTCTTT.

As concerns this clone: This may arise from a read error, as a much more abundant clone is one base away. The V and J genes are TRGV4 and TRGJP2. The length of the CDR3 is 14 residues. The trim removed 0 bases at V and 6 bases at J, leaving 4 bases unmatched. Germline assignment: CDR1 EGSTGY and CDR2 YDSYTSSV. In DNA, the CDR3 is TGTGCCACCTGGGATGGGCGGGGTGATTGGATCAAGACGTTT. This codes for CATWDGRGDWIKTF.

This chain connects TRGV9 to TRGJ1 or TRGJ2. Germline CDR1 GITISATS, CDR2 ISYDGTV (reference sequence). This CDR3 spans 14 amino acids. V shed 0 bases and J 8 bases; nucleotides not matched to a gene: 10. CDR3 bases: TGTGCCTTGTGGGAGGTGCTATCGGCGCATAAGAAACTCTTT. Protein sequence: CALWEVLSAHKKLF.

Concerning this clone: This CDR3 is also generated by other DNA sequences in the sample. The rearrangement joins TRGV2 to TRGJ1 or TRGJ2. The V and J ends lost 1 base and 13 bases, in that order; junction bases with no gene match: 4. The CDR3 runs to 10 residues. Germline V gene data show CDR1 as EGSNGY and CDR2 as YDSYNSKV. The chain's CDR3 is CATWDGEKLF. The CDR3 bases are TGTGCCACCTGGGACGGTGAAAAACTCTTT.

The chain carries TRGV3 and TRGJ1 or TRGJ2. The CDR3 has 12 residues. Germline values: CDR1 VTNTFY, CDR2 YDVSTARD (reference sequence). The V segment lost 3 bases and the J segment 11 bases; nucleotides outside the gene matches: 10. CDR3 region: CATWDEPFEKLF. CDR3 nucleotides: TGTGCCACCTGGGACGAGCCATTTGAGAAACTCTTT.

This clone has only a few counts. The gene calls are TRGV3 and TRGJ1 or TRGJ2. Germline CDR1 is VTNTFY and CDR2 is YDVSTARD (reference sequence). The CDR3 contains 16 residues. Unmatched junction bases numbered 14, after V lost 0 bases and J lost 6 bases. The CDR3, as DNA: TGTGCCACCTGGGACAGGCCCCTCGGGTTGCGTTATAAGAAACTCTTT. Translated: CATWDRPLGLRYKKLF.

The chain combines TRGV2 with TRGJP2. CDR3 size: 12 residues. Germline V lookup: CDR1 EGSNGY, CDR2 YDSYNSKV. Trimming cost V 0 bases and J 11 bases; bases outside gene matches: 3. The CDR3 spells CATWDGQWIKTF. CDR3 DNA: TGTGCCACCTGGGACGGGCAATGGATCAAGACGTTT.

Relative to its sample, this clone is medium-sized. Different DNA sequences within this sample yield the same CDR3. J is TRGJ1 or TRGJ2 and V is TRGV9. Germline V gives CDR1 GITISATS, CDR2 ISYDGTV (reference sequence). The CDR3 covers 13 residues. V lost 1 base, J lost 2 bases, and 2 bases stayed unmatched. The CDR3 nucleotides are TGTGCCTTGTGGGAGGTCCATTATTATAAGAAACTCTTT. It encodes CALWEVHYYKKLF.

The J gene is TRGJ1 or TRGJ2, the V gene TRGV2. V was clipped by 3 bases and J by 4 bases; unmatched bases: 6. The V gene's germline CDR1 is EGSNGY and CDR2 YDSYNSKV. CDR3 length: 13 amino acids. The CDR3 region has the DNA TGTGCCACCTGGGACAGAGAATATTATAAGAAACTCTTT. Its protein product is CATWDREYYKKLF.

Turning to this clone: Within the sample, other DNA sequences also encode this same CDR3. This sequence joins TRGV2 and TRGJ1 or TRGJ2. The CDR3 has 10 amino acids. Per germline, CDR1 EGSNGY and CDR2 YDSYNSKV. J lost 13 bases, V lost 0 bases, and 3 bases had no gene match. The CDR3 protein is CATWDGPKLF. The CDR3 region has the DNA TGTGCCACCTGGGACGGGCCCAAACTCTTT.

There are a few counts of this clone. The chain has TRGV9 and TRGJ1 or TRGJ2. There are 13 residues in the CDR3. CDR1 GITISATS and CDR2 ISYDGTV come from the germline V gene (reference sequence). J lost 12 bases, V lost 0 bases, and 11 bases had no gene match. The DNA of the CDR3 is TGTGCCTTGTGGGAGGTGATGGGGAATTGGAAACTCTTT. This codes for CALWEVMGNWKLF.

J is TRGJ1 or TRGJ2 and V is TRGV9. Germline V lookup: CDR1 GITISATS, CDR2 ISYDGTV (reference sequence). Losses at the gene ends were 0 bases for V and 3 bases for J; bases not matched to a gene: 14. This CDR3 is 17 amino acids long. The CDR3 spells CALWEVLPLPTYYKKLF. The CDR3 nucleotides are TGTGCCTTGTGGGAGGTGCTCCCCCTACCCACTTATTATAAGAAACTCTTT.

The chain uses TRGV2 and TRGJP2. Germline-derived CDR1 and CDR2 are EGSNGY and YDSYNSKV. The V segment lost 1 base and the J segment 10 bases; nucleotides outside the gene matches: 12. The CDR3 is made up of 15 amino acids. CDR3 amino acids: CATWDGTSSSWIKTF. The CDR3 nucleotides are TGTGCCACCTGGGACGGTACCTCGAGCTCTTGGATCAAGACGTTT.

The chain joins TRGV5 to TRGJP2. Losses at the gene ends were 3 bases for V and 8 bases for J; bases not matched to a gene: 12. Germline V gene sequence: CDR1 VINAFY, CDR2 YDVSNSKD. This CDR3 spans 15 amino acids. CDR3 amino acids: CATWDFARLDWIKTF. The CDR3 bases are TGTGCCACCTGGGACTTCGCAAGGCTCGATTGGATCAAGACGTTT.

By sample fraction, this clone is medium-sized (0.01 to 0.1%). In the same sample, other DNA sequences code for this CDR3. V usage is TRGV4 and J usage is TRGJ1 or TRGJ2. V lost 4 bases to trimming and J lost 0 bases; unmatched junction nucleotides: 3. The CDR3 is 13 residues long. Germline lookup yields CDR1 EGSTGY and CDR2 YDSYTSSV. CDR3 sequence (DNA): TGTGCCACCTGGGAGGTGAATTATTATAAGAAACTCTTT. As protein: CATWEVNYYKKLF.

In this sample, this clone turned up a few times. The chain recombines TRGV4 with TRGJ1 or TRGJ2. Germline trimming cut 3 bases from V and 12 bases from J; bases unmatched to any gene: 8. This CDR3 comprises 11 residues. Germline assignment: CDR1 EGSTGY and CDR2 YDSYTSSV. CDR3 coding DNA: TGTGCCACCTGGGATTATGTCGGGAAACTCTTT. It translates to CATWDYVGKLF.

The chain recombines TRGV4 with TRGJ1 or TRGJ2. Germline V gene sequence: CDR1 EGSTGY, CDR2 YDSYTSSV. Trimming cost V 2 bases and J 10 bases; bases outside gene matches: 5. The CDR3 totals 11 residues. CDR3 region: CATWDAAKKLF. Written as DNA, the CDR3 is TGTGCCACCTGGGATGCCGCCAAGAAACTCTTT.

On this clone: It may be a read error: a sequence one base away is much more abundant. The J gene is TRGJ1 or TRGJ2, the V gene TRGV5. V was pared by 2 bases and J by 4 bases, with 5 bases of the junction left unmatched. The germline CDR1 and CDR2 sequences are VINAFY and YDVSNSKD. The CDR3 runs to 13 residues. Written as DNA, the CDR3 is TGTGCCACCTGGGACAAGCGATATTATAAGAAACTCTTT. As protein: CATWDKRYYKKLF.

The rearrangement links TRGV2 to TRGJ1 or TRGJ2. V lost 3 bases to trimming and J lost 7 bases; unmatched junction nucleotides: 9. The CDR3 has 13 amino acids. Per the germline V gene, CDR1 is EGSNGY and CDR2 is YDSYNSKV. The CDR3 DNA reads TGTGCCACCTGGGACTTCTCCGGATATAAGAAACTCTTT. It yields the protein CATWDFSGYKKLF.

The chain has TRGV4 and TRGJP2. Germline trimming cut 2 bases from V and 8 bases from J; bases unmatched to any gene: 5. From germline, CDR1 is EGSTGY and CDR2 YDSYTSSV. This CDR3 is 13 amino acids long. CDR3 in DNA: TGTGCCACCTGGGATGTTACCGATTGGATCAAGACGTTT. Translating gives CATWDVTDWIKTF.

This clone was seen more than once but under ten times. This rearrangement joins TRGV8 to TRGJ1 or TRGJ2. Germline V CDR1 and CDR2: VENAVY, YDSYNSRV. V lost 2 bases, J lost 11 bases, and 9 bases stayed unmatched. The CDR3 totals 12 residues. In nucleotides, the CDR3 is TGTGCCACCTGGGATAAGTCCGTTCAGAAACTCTTT. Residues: CATWDKSVQKLF.

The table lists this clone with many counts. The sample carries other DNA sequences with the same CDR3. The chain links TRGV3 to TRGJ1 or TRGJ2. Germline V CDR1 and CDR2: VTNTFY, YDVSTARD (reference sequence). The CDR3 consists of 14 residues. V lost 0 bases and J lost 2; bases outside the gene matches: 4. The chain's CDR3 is CATWDRPYYYKKLF. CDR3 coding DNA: TGTGCCACCTGGGACAGGCCTTATTATTATAAGAAACTCTTT.

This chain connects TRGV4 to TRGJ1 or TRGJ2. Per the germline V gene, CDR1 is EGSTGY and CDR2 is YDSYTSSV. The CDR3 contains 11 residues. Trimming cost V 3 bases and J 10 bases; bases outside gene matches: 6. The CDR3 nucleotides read TGTGCCACCTGGGATATAGAAAAGAAACTCTTT. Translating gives CATWDIEKKLF.

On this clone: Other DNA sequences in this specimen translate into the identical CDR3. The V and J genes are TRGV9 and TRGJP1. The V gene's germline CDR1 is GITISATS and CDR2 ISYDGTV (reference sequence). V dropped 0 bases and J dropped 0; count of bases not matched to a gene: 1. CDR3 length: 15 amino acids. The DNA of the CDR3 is TGTGCCTTGTGGGAGGTGAATACCACTGGTTGGTTCAAGATATTT. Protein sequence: CALWEVNTTGWFKIF.

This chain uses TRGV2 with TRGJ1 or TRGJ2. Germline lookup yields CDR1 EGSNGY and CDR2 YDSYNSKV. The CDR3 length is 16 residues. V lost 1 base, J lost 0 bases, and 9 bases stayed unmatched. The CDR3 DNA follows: TGTGCCACCTGGGACGGACCTTCTAAGAATTATTATAAGAAACTCTTT. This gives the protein CATWDGPSKNYYKKLF.

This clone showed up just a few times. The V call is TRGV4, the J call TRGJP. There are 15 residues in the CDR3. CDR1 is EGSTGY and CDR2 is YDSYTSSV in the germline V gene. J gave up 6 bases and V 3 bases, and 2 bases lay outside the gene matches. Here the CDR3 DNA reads TGTGCCACCTGGGATTCAGAGTTGGGCAAAAAAATCAAGGTATTT. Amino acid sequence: CATWDSELGKKIKVF.

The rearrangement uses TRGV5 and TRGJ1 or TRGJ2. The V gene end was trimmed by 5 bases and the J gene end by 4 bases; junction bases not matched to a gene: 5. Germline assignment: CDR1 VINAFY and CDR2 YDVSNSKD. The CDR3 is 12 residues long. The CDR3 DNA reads TGTGCCACCTGGGCCCGATATTATAAGAAACTCTTT. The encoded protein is CATWARYYKKLF.

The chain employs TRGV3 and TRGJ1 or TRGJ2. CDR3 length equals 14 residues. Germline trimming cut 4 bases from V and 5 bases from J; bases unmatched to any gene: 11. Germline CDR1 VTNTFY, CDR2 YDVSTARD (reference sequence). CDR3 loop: CATWDGHRNYKKLF. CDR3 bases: TGTGCCACCTGGGATGGGCATAGGAATTATAAGAAACTCTTT.

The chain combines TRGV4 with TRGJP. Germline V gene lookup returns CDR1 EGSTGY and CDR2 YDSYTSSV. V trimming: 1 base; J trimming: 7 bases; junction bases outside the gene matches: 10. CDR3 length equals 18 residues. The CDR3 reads CATWDGPKSELGKKIKVF. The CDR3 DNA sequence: TGTGCCACCTGGGATGGACCCAAGTCCGAGTTGGGCAAAAAAATCAAGGTATTT.